The 25 T cell receptor beta chains below come from one sample, sequenced in a study of shared clonotypes between healthy human individuals (dated by TCRdb to the early 2020s). For the CD8 naive samples, CD45RO-negative cells were positively selected for CCR7, yielding a CD45RA+CCR7+ population from which TemRA cells were excluded. Library method: the immunoSEQ multiplex PCR assay. Drawn from immuneACCESS, this table holds only the in-frame rearrangements with V and J called that TCRdb kept. Clones are partly lost; checked studies trace under half to an unresolved V gene and leave the rest unexplained. Within this sample are around 1.9 million clones, with about 93% of them counted one time only. The ten largest clones capture over 1.5% of the sample. Material for sequencing was naive CD8+ T cells from PBMCs. The sample's cell subset or site, from its label and the paper: CD45RA+CCR7+. These receptors came from a man in his late teens or twenties in good health. Some clones in this sample may be carry-over from other donors' samples.

This sequence joins TRBV7-9 and TRBJ2-1, with D maybe TRBD1 (5 bases). The length of the CDR3 is 12 residues. CDR1 and CDR2 from the germline V gene are SEHNR and FQNEAQ (reference sequence). Deletions cut 5 bases from V and 11 bases from J, with 13 bases between. The CDR3 sequence: CASSRTGAQQFF. Here the CDR3 DNA reads TGTGCCAGCAGCCGTACTGGGGCCCAGCAGTTCTTC. Using reference TRBV7-9 and TRBJ2-1 for the parts outside the CDR3, the full variable domain is DTGVSQNPRHKITKRGQNVTFRCDPISEHNRLYWYRQTLGQGPEFLTYFQNEAQLEKSRLLSDRFSAERPKGSFSTLEIQRTEQGDSAMYLCASSRTGAQQFFGPGTRLTVL.

The chain links TRBV4-1 to TRBJ2-5; TRBD1 is a possible D gene (5 bases). The J call may be mistaken, given a closer DNA end match to TRBJ2-7. The CDR3 runs 15 residues. CDR1 is MGHRA, CDR2 YSYEKL, per germline. This chain's CDR3 is CASSQIPDTSYEQYF. The CDR3 region has the DNA TGCGCCAGCAGCCAAATCCCGGACACCTCCTACGAGCAGTACTTC.

The chain uses TRBV19 and TRBJ2-2; the D gene is possibly TRBD2 (7 bases). With 5 bases removed from V and 6 bases from J, the gap between germline ends came to 19 bases. The CDR3 is 16 residues long. Germline values: CDR1 LNHDA, CDR2 SQIVND (reference sequence). This CDR3 is CASSFTGLGGAGELFF. The CDR3 DNA reads as TGTGCCAGTAGTTTCACTGGACTAGGGGGGGCCGGGGAGCTGTTTTTT.

This chain joins TRBV27 and TRBJ1-2, with 9 bases that match TRBD1. The CDR3 is made up of 15 amino acids. The junction had 6 bases not matched to a gene; V was cut back by 5 bases and J by 2 bases. CDR1 is MNHEY and CDR2 is SMNVEV in the germline V gene (reference sequence). The CDR3 is CASSPHRGPNYGYTF. The CDR3 DNA is TGTGCCAGCAGTCCCCACAGGGGGCCCAACTATGGCTACACCTTC.

This rearrangement joins TRBV11-2 to TRBJ2-7; a possible D gene is TRBD2 (5 bases). V was trimmed by 4 bases and J by 4 bases, leaving 14 bases between them. CDR1 and CDR2 from the germline V gene are SGHAT and FQNNGV. This CDR3 has 14 residues. CDR3 protein: CASSYVGELYEQYF. The CDR3 DNA sequence: TGTGCCAGCAGCTACGTCGGGGAGCTTTACGAGCAGTACTTC.

The chain joins TRBV27 to TRBJ2-7, with TRBD1 matching 9 bases. Trimming cost V 4 bases and J 3 bases; bases outside gene matches: 10. This CDR3 is 16 amino acids long. Germline CDR1 MNHEY, CDR2 SMNVEV (reference sequence). CDR3 sequence (DNA): TGTGCCAGCAGTTACTTTACAGGGGGCTATCTCTACGAGCAGTACTTC. Translating gives CASSYFTGGYLYEQYF.

The gene calls are TRBV6-6 and TRBJ1-2; 7 bases are shared with TRBD1. Losses at the gene ends were 5 bases for V and 8 bases for J; bases not matched to a gene: 17. Germline lookup yields CDR1 MNHNY and CDR2 SVGAGI (reference sequence). CDR3 length: 16 amino acids. The CDR3 DNA follows: TGTGCCAGCAGTCCCGGGACAGAGACTTATTATTACGGCTACACCTTC. Its translation: CASSPGTETYYYGYTF.

This chain links TRBV28 with TRBJ1-3; TRBD1 agrees at 7 bases. The CDR3 is 15 residues long. Looked up from germline, CDR1 is MDHEN and CDR2 is SYDVKM. V gave up 5 bases and J gave up 2 bases; unmatched junction bases: 6. The CDR3 sequence: CASSLYGTAGNTIYF. The CDR3 DNA is TGTGCCAGCAGTCTATATGGGACAGCTGGAAACACCATATATTTT.

The chain carries TRBV10-3 and TRBJ2-1, with D possibly being TRBD2 (6 bases). Trimming took off 6 bases at V and 5 bases at J, with 14 bases between the two ends. Looked up from germline, CDR1 is ENHRY and CDR2 is SYGVKD. The CDR3 contains 14 residues. The CDR3 protein is CAISPGGRHNEQFF. In DNA form, the CDR3 reads TGTGCCATCAGCCCTGGAGGGCGGCACAATGAGCAGTTCTTC.

The rearrangement links TRBV27 to TRBJ2-5; the match to TRBD2 covers 13 bases. The CDR3 has 16 residues. Losses at the gene ends were 5 bases for V and 5 bases for J; bases not matched to a gene: 8. CDR1 and CDR2 (germline): MNHEY, SMNVEV (reference sequence). The CDR3 nucleotides read TGTGCCAGCAGTCCCTCACTAGCGGGAGGGAGTGAGACCCAGTACTTC. It encodes CASSPSLAGGSETQYF.

The chain joins TRBV4-1 to TRBJ2-3; 7 nucleotides agree with TRBD2. V shed 4 bases and J 1 base; nucleotides not matched to a gene: 14. CDR1 and CDR2 from the germline V gene are MGHRA and YSYEKL. This CDR3 contains 18 residues. The CDR3 loop reads CASSPILRLAGGTDTQYF. For the CDR3, the DNA is TGCGCCAGCAGCCCGATCCTCAGACTAGCCGGGGGCACAGATACGCAGTATTTT.

CDR3 region: CASSRMHEQYF. CDR3 DNA sequence: TGTGCCAGCAGCCGAATGCACGAGCAGTACTTC. This sequence joins TRBV7-9 and TRBJ2-7; D not resolved. Looked up from germline, CDR1 is SEHNR and CDR2 is FQNEAQ (reference sequence). Deletions cut 5 bases from V and 5 bases from J, with 7 bases between. The length of the CDR3 is 11 residues.

V usage is TRBV19 and J usage is TRBJ2-7, with 7 bases fitting TRBD1. Per the germline V gene, CDR1 is LNHDA and CDR2 is SQIVND (reference sequence). This CDR3 is built from 15 residues. V gave up 4 bases and J gave up 3 bases; unmatched junction bases: 9. The CDR3 nucleotides read TGTGCCAGTAGTACTTATTCGGGACAGCTCTACGAGCAGTACTTC. Residues: CASSTYSGQLYEQYF.

The chain combines TRBV7-8 with TRBJ1-5; 8 nucleotides line up with TRBD1. This CDR3 contains 20 residues. Trimming cost V 6 bases and J 0 bases; bases outside gene matches: 19. Germline lookup yields CDR1 SGHVS and CDR2 FQNEAQ. The CDR3 DNA is TGTGCCAGCAGTAAGTCGGGACCACAGGGGGTAATGATTAGCAATCAGCCCCAGCATTTT. Protein: CASSKSGPQGVMISNQPQHF.

The chain couples TRBV13 to TRBJ1-2, with D possibly being TRBD1 (5 bases). The V end lost 2 bases, the J end lost 6 bases, and 16 bases lay between the germline ends. The CDR3 sequence is 15 residues long. CDR1 is PRHDT and CDR2 is FYEKMQ in the germline V gene (reference sequence). The CDR3 region has the DNA TGTGCCAGCAGCTTAAAGGGTCAGGGACGTCATGGCTACACCTTC. Its translation is CASSLKGQGRHGYTF.

The gene calls are TRBV5-1 and TRBJ2-5, with 15 positions matching TRBD2. V lost 3 bases, J lost 5 bases, and 5 bases stayed unmatched. The CDR3 sequence is 16 residues long. Germline lookup yields CDR1 SGHRS and CDR2 YFSETQ. CDR3 in DNA: TGCGCCAGCAGCTCAGGGACTAGCGGGAGGTTGGAGACCCAGTACTTC. This translates into CASSSGTSGRLETQYF.

V usage is TRBV27 and J usage is TRBJ2-6; 11 nucleotides agree with TRBD2. Trimming took 3 bases from V and 2 from J; bases not matched to a gene: 0. Germline V gene sequence: CDR1 MNHEY, CDR2 SMNVEV (reference sequence). This CDR3 is built from 16 residues. The CDR3 reads CASSFSGRAGANVLTF. CDR3 nucleotide sequence: TGTGCCAGCAGTTTTAGCGGGAGGGCTGGGGCCAACGTCCTGACTTTC.

The chain is built from TRBV29-1 and TRBJ2-1; tentatively, D is TRBD1 (6 bases). The CDR3 loop spans 13 amino acids. Trimming took 5 bases from V and 10 from J, leaving 18 bases between them. Germline lookup yields CDR1 SQVTM and CDR2 ANQGSEA. The DNA for the CDR3 is TGCAGCGTTCGGGCAGGGGAATACGGGGAGCAGTTCTTC. Its protein product is CSVRAGEYGEQFF.

This sequence joins TRBV11-2 and TRBJ2-7; no reliable D call. CDR1 and CDR2 (germline): SGHAT, FQNNGV. The CDR3 has 15 residues. The V end lost 2 bases, the J end lost 3 bases, and 14 bases lay between the germline ends. The CDR3 loop reads CASSLRVSIGYEQYF. The CDR3 nucleotides read TGTGCCAGCAGCTTACGGGTTTCAATAGGCTACGAGCAGTACTTC.

This clone was observed once. V usage is TRBV29-1 and J usage is TRBJ1-1, with 7 bases lining up with TRBD1. Germline V gene lookup returns CDR1 SQVTM and CDR2 ANQGSEA. This CDR3 region has 13 residues. The ends lost 7 bases at V and 8 bases at J; junction bases unmatched: 13. CDR3 region: CSAVQGRGVEAFF. The CDR3, as DNA: TGCAGCGCCGTACAGGGGCGGGGGGTAGAAGCTTTCTTT.

This clone has only a few counts. The CDR3 protein is CASSWGMNTEAFF. The CDR3 DNA is TGTGCCAGCAGTTGGGGGATGAACACTGAAGCTTTCTTT. The rearrangement joins TRBV27 to TRBJ1-1; D might be TRBD1 (5 bases). With 4 bases removed from V and 0 bases from J, the gap between germline ends came to 6 bases. CDR3 size: 13 residues. Per the germline V gene, CDR1 is MNHEY and CDR2 is SMNVEV (reference sequence).

The chain uses TRBV7-2 and TRBJ2-7; TRBD1 matches 7 bases. Germline-derived CDR1 and CDR2 are SGHTA and FQGNSA. V was pared by 5 bases and J by 4 bases, with 5 bases of the junction left unmatched. This CDR3 is built from 13 residues. The CDR3 sequence: CASSQGQLYEQYF. The CDR3 nucleotides are TGTGCCAGCAGCCAGGGACAGTTATACGAGCAGTACTTC.

This chain connects TRBV9 to TRBJ1-1; D unresolved. Trimming took off 0 bases at V and 5 bases at J, with 14 bases between the two ends. The CDR3 loop spans 15 amino acids. Germline V gene lookup returns CDR1 SGDLS and CDR2 YYNGEE. The CDR3 nucleotides are TGTGCCAGCAGCGTAGGCGTGGGAGCGGGGACTGAAGCTTTCTTT. Its protein product is CASSVGVGAGTEAFF.

CDR3 in amino acids: CASSHLLDNEQFF. Here the CDR3 DNA reads TGCGCCAGCAGCCATCTTCTGGACAATGAGCAGTTCTTC. The chain couples TRBV4-1 to TRBJ2-1; no clear D. The CDR3 extends over 13 amino acids. Per the germline V gene, CDR1 is MGHRA and CDR2 is YSYEKL. V shed 3 bases and J shed 5 bases, with 8 bases lying between them.

The V call is TRBV29-1, the J call TRBJ2-5; D ambiguous. The J call could be wrong; TRBJ2-7 is a better fit for the DNA end. Per germline, CDR1 SQVTM and CDR2 ANQGSEA. The CDR3 length is 11 residues. The CDR3 loop reads CSARAPDEQYF. Here the CDR3 DNA reads TGCAGCGCCCGGGCCCCGGACGAGCAGTACTTC.